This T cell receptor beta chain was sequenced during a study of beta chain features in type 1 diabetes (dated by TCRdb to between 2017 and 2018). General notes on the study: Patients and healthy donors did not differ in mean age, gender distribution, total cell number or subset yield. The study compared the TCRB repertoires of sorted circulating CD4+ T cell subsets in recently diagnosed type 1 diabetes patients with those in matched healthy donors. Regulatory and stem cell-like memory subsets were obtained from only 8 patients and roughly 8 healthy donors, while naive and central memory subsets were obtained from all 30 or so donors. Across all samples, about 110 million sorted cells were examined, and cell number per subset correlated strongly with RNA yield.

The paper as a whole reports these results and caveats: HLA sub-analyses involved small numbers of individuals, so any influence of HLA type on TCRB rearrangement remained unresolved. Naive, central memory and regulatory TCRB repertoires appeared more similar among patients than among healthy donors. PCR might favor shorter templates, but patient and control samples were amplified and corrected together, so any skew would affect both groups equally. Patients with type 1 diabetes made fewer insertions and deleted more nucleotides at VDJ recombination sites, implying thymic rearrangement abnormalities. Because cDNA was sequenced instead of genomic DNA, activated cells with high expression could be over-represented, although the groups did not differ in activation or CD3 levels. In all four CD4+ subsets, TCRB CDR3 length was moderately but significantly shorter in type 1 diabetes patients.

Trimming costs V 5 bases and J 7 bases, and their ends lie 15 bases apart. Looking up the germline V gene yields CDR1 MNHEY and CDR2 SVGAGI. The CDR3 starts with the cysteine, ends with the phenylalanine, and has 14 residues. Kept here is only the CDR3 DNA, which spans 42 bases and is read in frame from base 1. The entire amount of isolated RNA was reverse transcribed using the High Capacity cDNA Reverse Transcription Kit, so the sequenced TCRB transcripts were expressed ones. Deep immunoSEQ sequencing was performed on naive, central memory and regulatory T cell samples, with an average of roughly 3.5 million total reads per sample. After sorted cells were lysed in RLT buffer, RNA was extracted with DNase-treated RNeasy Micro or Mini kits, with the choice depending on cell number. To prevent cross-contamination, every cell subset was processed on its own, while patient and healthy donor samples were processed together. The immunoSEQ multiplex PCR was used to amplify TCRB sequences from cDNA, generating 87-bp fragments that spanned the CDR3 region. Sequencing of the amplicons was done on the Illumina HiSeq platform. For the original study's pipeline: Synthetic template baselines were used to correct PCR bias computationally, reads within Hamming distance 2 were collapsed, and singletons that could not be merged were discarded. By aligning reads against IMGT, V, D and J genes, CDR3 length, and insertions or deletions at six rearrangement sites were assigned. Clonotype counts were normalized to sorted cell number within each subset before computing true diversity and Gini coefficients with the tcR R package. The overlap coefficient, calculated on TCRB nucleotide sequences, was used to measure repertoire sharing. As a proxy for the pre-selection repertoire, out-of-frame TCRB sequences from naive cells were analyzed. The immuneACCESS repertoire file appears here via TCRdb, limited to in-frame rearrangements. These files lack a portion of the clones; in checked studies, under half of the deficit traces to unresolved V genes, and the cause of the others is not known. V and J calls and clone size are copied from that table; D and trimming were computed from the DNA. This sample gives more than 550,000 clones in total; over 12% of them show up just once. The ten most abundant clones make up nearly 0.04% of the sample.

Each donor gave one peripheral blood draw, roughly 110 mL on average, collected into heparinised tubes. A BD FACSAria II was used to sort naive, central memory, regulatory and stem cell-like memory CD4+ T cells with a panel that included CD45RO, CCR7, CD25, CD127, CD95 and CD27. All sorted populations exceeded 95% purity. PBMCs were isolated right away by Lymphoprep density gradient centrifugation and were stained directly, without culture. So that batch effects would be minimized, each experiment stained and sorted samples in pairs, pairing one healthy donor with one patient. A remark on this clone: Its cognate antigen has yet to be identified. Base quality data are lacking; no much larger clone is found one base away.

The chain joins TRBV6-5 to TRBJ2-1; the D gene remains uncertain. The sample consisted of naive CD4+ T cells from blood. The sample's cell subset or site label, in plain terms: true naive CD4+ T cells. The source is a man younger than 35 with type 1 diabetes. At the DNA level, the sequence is TGTGCCAGCAGTCGCATCTCCGCTCGGAATGAGCAGTTCTTC. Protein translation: CASSRISARNEQFF.